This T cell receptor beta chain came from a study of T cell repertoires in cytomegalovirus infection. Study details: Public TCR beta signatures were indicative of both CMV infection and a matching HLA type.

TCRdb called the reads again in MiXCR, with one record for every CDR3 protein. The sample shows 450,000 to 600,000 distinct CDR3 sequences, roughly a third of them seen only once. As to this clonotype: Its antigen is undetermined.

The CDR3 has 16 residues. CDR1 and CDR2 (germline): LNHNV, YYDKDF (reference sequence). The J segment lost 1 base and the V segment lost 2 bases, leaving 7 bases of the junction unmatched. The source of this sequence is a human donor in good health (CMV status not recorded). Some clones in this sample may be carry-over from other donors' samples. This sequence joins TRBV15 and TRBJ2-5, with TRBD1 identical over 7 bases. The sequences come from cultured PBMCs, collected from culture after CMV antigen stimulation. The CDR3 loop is CATSRPGSGGQETQYF. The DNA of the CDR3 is TGTGCCACCAGCAGACCCGGGTCAGGGGGCCAAGAGACCCAGTACTTC. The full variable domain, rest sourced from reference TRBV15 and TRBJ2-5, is DAMVIQNPRYQVTQFGKPVTLSCSQTLNHNVMYWYQQKSSQAPKLLFHYYDKDFNNEADTPDNFQSRRPNTSFCFLDIRSPGLGDTAMYLCATSRPGSGGQETQYFGPGTRLLVL.